This T cell receptor beta chain was found in a study of cytomegalovirus exposure and HLA in healthy donors (TCRdb year 2017). In terms of the full investigation: An earlier analysis of a few hundred of the donors reported 276 Gb of sequence data and some 110 million unique TCR beta sequences obtained from about 200 million T cells. Donor age, sex, ethnicity and CMV serostatus were collected together with the repertoire data. All discovery cohort repertoires had been generated using a single sequencing platform. The study used immunosequencing to profile the T cell repertoires of 670 or so subjects and linked those repertoires to cytomegalovirus serostatus. About 280 gigabases of sequencing data and 91 million or so unique TCR sequences made up an early release that covered over 550 HLA-typed donors. Across some 400 genotyped donors of the cohort, an average of approximately 240,000 unique TCR beta nucleotide sequences per donor were sequenced, and 15% to 20% of those sequences were non-productive. Typing coverage differed by locus: A, B, C, DRB1 and DQB1 were typed in about 629-640 donors, DQA1 in 522, DPA1 in 606, and DPB1 in 400 to 490. Because of strong linkage in the cohort, roughly five DR-DQ haplotypes were treated as single units for association and clustering. An earlier analysis of 500 to 650 of the donors applied high-throughput TCR beta sequencing to assess whether each TCR beta V gene segment acted as functional or pseudogenic. HLA typing included class I and class II loci at four-digit resolution. A later analysis re-analyzed previously published TCR beta repertoires from 666 donors and added high-resolution HLA genotyping to study TCR occurrence patterns. The study aimed to test whether cataloging public T cell receptors could reveal signatures of past pathogen exposure. To predict cytomegalovirus infection status, the study combined high-throughput TCR immunosequencing, statistical association of individual TCRs with disease status, and machine learning. Besides the first cohort of roughly 660 subjects, a separate validation cohort made up of 95 to 150 different subjects was used. The later analysis used no new phenotypic data to find candidate immune exposures, relying instead on TCR beta sequences and their occurrence across donors. A later genetic analysis used genome-wide SNP genotypes for about 60% of the roughly 670 donors, treating that subset as a discovery cohort. Among the approximately 400 genotyped donors, approximately 82% belonged to the genetic ancestry cluster associated with self-reported Caucasian donors.

Libraries came from the immunoSEQ multiplex PCR assay. The multiplex PCR relied on a mix of 60 forward primers for TCR Vbeta segments and 13 reverse primers for TCR Jbeta segments. The CDR3 region of rearranged TCR beta genes was amplified from genomic DNA with a multiplex PCR assay. On the Illumina HiSeq System, the amplified TCR beta libraries were sequenced as 87-base-pair reads. Regarding the original processing steps: In a later analysis, tens of millions of unique TCR beta chains were counted across the 690 or so repertoires, and approximately 9.9 million of these chains were shared by at least two donors. Raw reads were error-corrected and collapsed into unique sequences by a nearest-neighbor algorithm in which closely related sequences were merged to remove PCR and sequencing errors. Alignment of CDR3 sequences to IMGT reference sequences was used to assign V, D and J gene segments. For a sequence to be retained, a match of at least six nucleotides was required to both a V gene segment and a J gene segment. Rearrangements were called productive when the CDR3 lacked stop codons and stayed in frame with V and J; all others were non-productive. Following IMGT convention, CDR3 was defined as the stretch from the second conserved V-encoded cysteine to the conserved J-encoded phenylalanine. Sequences without an unambiguous match to a single V gene segment were excluded from the earlier analysis of a few hundred of the donors. An earlier analysis of about 600 of the donors called V segments functional above 56.7% productive rearrangements and segregating when the between-donor standard deviation exceeded 5%. A statistical classification framework was developed to diagnose cytomegalovirus status using the catalog of TCR beta chain sequences. In a later analysis, V and J genes were assigned by comparing TCR nucleotide sequences against IMGT/GENE-DB human TR gene sequences. In a later analysis, CDR3 sequences and most-parsimonious VDJ recombination scenarios were assigned using the TCRdist pipeline. In a later analysis, every TCR beta chain was defined by the combination of its CDR3 amino acid sequence and its V-gene family, and reads without a unique V-gene family were dropped. As a way to deal with suspected cross-contamination and a sequencing artifact, a later analysis dropped over 550 nucleotide sequences that were highly shared and had low generation probability. In a later analysis, a clonal expansion index was calculated for each public chain from normalized within-repertoire ranks of inferred template counts. A later analysis computed generation probabilities with a VDJ recombination model fitted to out-of-frame rearrangements, and checked the results against IGoR. In a later analysis, TCR-TCR, TCR-HLA and TCR-CMV co-occurrence was scored with hypergeometric tests, and a repertoire-size bias correction was applied to TCR pairs. To estimate false discovery rates, a later analysis permuted the HLA or CMV assignments 20 times. In a later analysis, co-occurring TCRs were grouped with DBSCAN, and TCRdist sequence similarity was added when clustering was performed within HLA-allele-positive subsets. For co-occurrence clustering, repertoires with fewer than 30,000 or more than 120,000 public chains were excluded, along with four to six repertoires with anomalous nucleotide sharing. The clones in this table, taken by TCRdb from immuneACCESS, are in-frame only. Not every clone is retained; where verified, under half of the shortfall comes from an unresolved V gene, and the cause of the rest is unknown. That table gives V, J and clone size, and the DNA gave D and trimming. This sample's records show around 140,000 clones. The top ten clonotypes cover 0.75% to 1% of the sample.

Details on this clone: No antigen is known for it.

CDR1 MNHNY and CDR2 SVGAGI are derived from the germline V gene (reference sequence). Measured from the cysteine to the phenylalanine, the CDR3 is 16 residues long. The kept DNA is CDR3 alone, 48 bases in frame from the first base. V is shortened by 0 bases, J by 3 bases, and the region joining them spans 15 bases. The cohort was made up of roughly 670 healthy bone marrow donors. Cohort members were all nominally healthy when sampled, although unrecorded immune exposures were likely present. The donor was CMV seronegative and belonged to the group of 352 seronegative cohort members. A peripheral blood sample was provided by each donor, and peripheral blood mononuclear cells were used for TCR beta sequencing. The Qiagen DNeasy Blood Extraction Kit was used to extract genomic DNA from the blood cell samples. What the authors observed across the whole study: This cohort had only TCR beta chains sequenced, and the lack of alpha or paired-chain data limited which features could be detected. Specific HLA alleles were associated with 15,000 to 20,000 TCR beta sequences at a false discovery rate of 0.05 in a later analysis. According to a later analysis, parvovirus B19, influenza, CMV and Epstein-Barr virus appeared linked to several top co-occurrence clusters. A later genetic analysis reported fewer N-insertions in productive TCRs among donors in an Asian-associated ancestry cluster than the roughly 620-donor mean. In an earlier analysis of some 640 of the donors, most TCR beta V segments were observed in productive rearrangements about 87% or about 30% of the time, broadly matching IMGT annotations. A total of about 150 TCR beta chains were listed by the study as associated with cytomegalovirus. A further reported finding was that TCR beta sequences accurately predicted the HLA-A and HLA-B alleles for most subjects in the first cohort. In a later genetic analysis, a missense DCLRE1C variant was associated with V-gene and J-gene trimming of TCR beta chains, and the association was replicated in an independent cohort. The classifier was reported to diagnose cytomegalovirus status with high specificity and sensitivity in both the original cohort and the validation cohort. Compared with equally common non-associated chains, HLA-associated TCR beta chains in a later analysis were more clonally expanded and had lower generation probabilities. When HLA alleles, especially DR and DQ, strongly co-occurred, TCR associations were difficult to assign to individual alleles. Sequencing depth was assumed to be roughly uniform across donors in the presence/absence analyses, though that assumption may not hold. CMV serostatus was the only immune exposure information available for the cohort. The sequencing pipeline was judged likely to have produced a cluster of highly shared sequence variants as a technical artifact. Some IMGT-functional V segments, including TRBV6-2 and TRBV6-3, could not be distinguished by the 87-base-pair reads and were therefore excluded. A few of the identified cytomegalovirus-associated TCR beta chains were confirmed in vitro to be specific for cytomegalovirus antigens. Because counts were too low, under 20 rarely observed V segments, including chromosome 9 orphons, were left out of the earlier analysis of some 640 of the donors. Correlated functional status among segregating V segments might reflect linkage disequilibrium, but an unknown experimental factor could not be ruled out. Most TCR sequences were seen in very few donors, while some public TCRs were found in many individuals. It was suggested by the authors that the approach could potentially be generalized to other disease states and immunological phenotypes. In a later analysis, TCR association rates were found to vary across HLA loci, with the most associated TCRs seen for DRB1 alleles and the fewest for HLA-C alleles. Because some donors lacked HLA typing at each locus, the association tests relied only on the typed subset. A later analysis found that most CMV-associated TCR beta chains appeared HLA-restricted, with HLA associations seemingly driven largely by CMV exposure.

This clonotype was obtained from a male donor in good health and CMV-seronegative. Recombination connected TRBV6-6 to TRBJ2-7; the D gene lacks a confident call. Sequencing was carried out using PBMCs. The DNA is as follows: TGTGCCAGCAGTTACTCCAGTCTCAGGCCCGTCTACGAGCAGTACTTC. Translation gives CASSYSSLRPVYEQYF.